This T cell receptor beta chain was recovered during a study of control samples from healthy donors and cancer patients. The CDR3 has 14 residues. Germline V gene lookup returns CDR1 KGHSH and CDR2 LQKENI. The V end lost 2 bases, the J end lost 4 bases, and 12 bases lay between the germline ends. TCRdb keeps only in-frame clones here, not all; method: immunoSEQ multiplex PCR. The top ten hold about 4.2% of the sample, which has about 110,000 clones, less than 95% seen once. The sequencing sample was made of blood. The receptor comes from a human donor in good health. The donor label of this sample is uncertain. The chain joins TRBV18 to TRBJ2-7, with D tentatively TRBD1 or TRBD2 (5 bases each). The CDR3 nucleotides read TGTGCCAGCTCACCATCAACGGGACCTTACGAGCAGTACTTC. Encoded protein: CASSPSTGPYEQYF.